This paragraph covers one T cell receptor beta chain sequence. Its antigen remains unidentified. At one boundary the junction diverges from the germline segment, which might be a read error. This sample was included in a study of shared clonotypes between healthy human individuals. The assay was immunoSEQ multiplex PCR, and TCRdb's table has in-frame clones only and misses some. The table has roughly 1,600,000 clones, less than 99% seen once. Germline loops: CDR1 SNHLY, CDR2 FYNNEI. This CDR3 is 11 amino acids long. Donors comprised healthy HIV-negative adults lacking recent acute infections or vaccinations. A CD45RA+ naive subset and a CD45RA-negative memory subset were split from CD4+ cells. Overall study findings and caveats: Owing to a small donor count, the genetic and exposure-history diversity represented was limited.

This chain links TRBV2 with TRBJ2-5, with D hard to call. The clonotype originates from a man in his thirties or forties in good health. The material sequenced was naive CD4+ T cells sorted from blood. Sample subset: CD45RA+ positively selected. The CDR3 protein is CASSEPPTEYF. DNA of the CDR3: TGTGCCAGCAGTGAACCCCCGACCGAGTACTTC.